These 20 T cell receptor beta chains were all obtained from the same sample, sequenced in a study of shared clonotypes between healthy human individuals. Assay used: immunoSEQ multiplex PCR; TCRdb lists only in-frame clones, some missing. The table has about a million clones, roughly 80% seen once. The sequenced sample consisted of memory CD4+ T cells from PBMCs. Subset defined: CD45RA-negative fraction. These receptors were collected from a man younger than 35 in good health. Some clones in this sample may be carry-over from other donors' samples.

The chain joins TRBV6-6 to TRBJ2-1, with TRBD2 matching 9 bases. The germline gives CDR1 MNHNY, CDR2 SVGAGI (reference sequence). This CDR3 comprises 14 residues. V shed 4 bases and J 8 bases; nucleotides not matched to a gene: 6. This CDR3 is CASSFRGRADEQFF. CDR3 DNA sequence: TGTGCCAGCAGTTTCCGCGGGAGGGCGGATGAGCAGTTCTTC.

The V gene is TRBV7-9, the J gene TRBJ1-4; D is unclear. Trimming pared 2 bases from V and 0 bases from J, leaving 7 bases between. This CDR3 has 15 amino acids. Germline values: CDR1 SEHNR, CDR2 FQNEAQ (reference sequence). The CDR3 nucleotides read TGTGCCAGCAGCTTACCCCTTGCAACTAATGAAAAACTGTTTTTT. Translation gives CASSLPLATNEKLFF.

As to this clone: This specimen includes other DNA sequences encoding the same CDR3. The CDR3 here is CASSSGQGDEKLFF. The CDR3 bases are TGTGCCAGCAGCTCGGGACAGGGGGATGAAAAACTGTTTTTT. This chain connects TRBV7-9 to TRBJ1-4; 11 nucleotides line up with TRBD1. This CDR3 has 14 amino acids. Per germline, CDR1 SEHNR and CDR2 FQNEAQ (reference sequence). Trimming removed 4 bases from V and 6 bases from J; junction bases left unmatched: 1.

The V call is TRBV9, the J call TRBJ2-7; D perhaps matches TRBD2 (6 bases). Germline-derived CDR1 and CDR2 are SGDLS and YYNGEE. The CDR3 length is 12 residues. V lost 9 bases to trimming and J lost 1 base, with 11 bases between them. CDR3 bases: TGTGCCACAAGGAGGGGTTCCTACGAGCAGTACTTC. As protein: CATRRGSYEQYF.

About this clone itself: Other DNA sequences in the same sample also yield this CDR3. The chain joins TRBV4-2 to TRBJ1-3; D is uncertain. Germline CDR1 and CDR2: LGHNA and YNFKEQ. Deletions cut 0 bases from V and 4 bases from J, with 13 bases between. The CDR3 has 16 amino acids. CDR3 residues: CASSQDRAGGGNTIYF. CDR3 nucleotides: TGTGCCAGCAGCCAAGATCGAGCGGGAGGGGGAAACACCATATATTTT.

This clone was recorded a few times. CDR3 loop: CATNQQTALTGELFF. The CDR3, as DNA: TGTGCCACAAACCAACAGACAGCCTTGACCGGGGAGCTGTTTTTT. V usage is TRBV19 and J usage is TRBJ2-2; D is perhaps TRBD1 (5 bases). This CDR3 has 15 amino acids. V was cut by 10 bases and J by 5 bases, with 20 bases left in between. Germline assignment: CDR1 LNHDA and CDR2 SQIVND (reference sequence). The variable domain in full, with the rest retrieved from reference TRBV19 and TRBJ2-2, is DGGITQSPKYLFRKEGQNVTLSCEQNLNHDAMYWYRQDPGQGLRLIYYSQIVNDFQKGDIAEGYSVSREKKESFPLTVTSAQKNPTAFYLCATNQQTALTGELFFGEGSRLTVL.

This clone has only a few counts. The chain has TRBV7-2 and TRBJ2-2; D possibly corresponds to TRBD2 (5 bases). Germline values: CDR1 SGHTA, CDR2 FQGNSA. The CDR3 is 13 amino acids. The V gene lost 5 bases and the J gene lost 8 bases, with 12 bases spanning the gap. The CDR3 reads CASSRQAEGELFF. CDR3 DNA: TGTGCCAGCAGCAGACAAGCGGAGGGGGAGCTGTTTTTT. The full variable domain, completed using reference TRBV7-2 and TRBJ2-2, is GAGVSQSPSNKVTEKGKDVELRCDPISGHTALYWYRQSLGQGLEFLIYFQGNSAPDKSGLPSDRFSAERTGGSVSTLTIQRTQQEDSAVYLCASSRQAEGELFFGEGSRLTVL.

This clone appeared a few times. Other DNA sequences from this sample encode an identical CDR3 as well. This chain joins TRBV2 and TRBJ1-2; D gene uncertain. CDR1 and CDR2 (germline): SNHLY, FYNNEI. Trimming cost V 0 bases and J 4 bases, with 3 bases left between them. The CDR3 runs 12 residues. The CDR3 coding sequence is TGTGCCAGCAGTGAAGCTACCTATGGCTACACCTTC. This codes for CASSEATYGYTF.

This clone is a singleton in its sample. The chain carries TRBV6-5 and TRBJ2-7; D could derive from TRBD1 or TRBD2 (7 bases each). Germline assignment: CDR1 MNHEY and CDR2 SVGAGI. Trimming took off 7 bases at V and 4 bases at J, with 17 bases between the two ends. The CDR3 has 14 residues. CDR3 in DNA: TGTGCCAGCAACCAGGGGGGGCCCCTTTACGAGCAGTACTTC. Translation: CASNQGGPLYEQYF.

The genes are TRBV5-6 and TRBJ2-6, with TRBD2 as a possible D gene (5 bases). This CDR3 region has 14 residues. Germline CDR1 and CDR2: SGHDT and YYEEEE. Deletions cut 4 bases from V and 1 base from J, with 6 bases between. Written as DNA, the CDR3 is TGTGCCAGCAGCCGGGAATCTGGGGCCAACGTCCTGACTTTC. Its protein is CASSRESGANVLTF.

The chain is built from TRBV7-2 and TRBJ1-2; 8 bases map to TRBD1. The CDR3 runs to 14 residues. CDR1 and CDR2 from the germline V gene are SGHTA and FQGNSA. J was trimmed by 7 bases and V by 0 bases; bases with no gene match: 4. CDR3 nucleotide sequence: TGTGCCAGCAGCTTAGCCCAGGGGGCCAGTGGCTACACCTTC. This codes for CASSLAQGASGYTF.

This chain connects TRBV5-1 to TRBJ2-1; the D call may be TRBD1 or TRBD2 (5 bases each). This CDR3 comprises 15 residues. The germline CDR1 and CDR2 sequences are SGHRS and YFSETQ. Trimming left V 8 bases short and J 0 bases short, with 15 bases between. The CDR3 bases are TGCGCCAGTTCCGGGGCCCGAAGCTCCTACAATGAGCAGTTCTTC. Amino acid sequence: CASSGARSSYNEQFF. The entire variable domain, with the rest obtained from reference TRBV5-1 and TRBJ2-1, is as follows: KAGVTQTPRYLIKTRGQQVTLSCSPISGHRSVSWYQQTPGQGLQFLFEYFSETQRNKGNFPGRFSGRQFSNSRSEMNVSTLELGDSALYLCASSGARSSYNEQFFGPGTRLTVL.

The chain employs TRBV5-1 and TRBJ2-2; TRBD2 might be the D (5 bases). The CDR3 spans 16 residues. V was clipped by 0 bases and J by 4 bases, with 13 bases between them. Per the germline V gene, CDR1 is SGHRS and CDR2 is YFSETQ. CDR3 loop: CASSLGVGVATGELFF. CDR3 nucleotide sequence: TGCGCCAGCAGCTTGGGAGTGGGAGTAGCCACCGGGGAGCTGTTTTTT.

The chain employs TRBV7-2 and TRBJ2-3; 7 nucleotides match TRBD2. The J segment lost 6 bases and the V segment lost 1 base, leaving 13 bases of the junction unmatched. There are 17 residues in the CDR3. Germline assignment: CDR1 SGHTA and CDR2 FQGNSA. For the CDR3, the DNA is TGTGCCAGCAGCTTAGACCCGACTAGCTCCGTCGGCGATACGCAGTATTTT. As protein: CASSLDPTSSVGDTQYF. Looking up the rest from reference TRBV7-2 and TRBJ2-3 gives the full variable domain: GAGVSQSPSNKVTEKGKDVELRCDPISGHTALYWYRQSLGQGLEFLIYFQGNSAPDKSGLPSDRFSAERTGGSVSTLTIQRTQQEDSAVYLCASSLDPTSSVGDTQYFGPGTRLTVL.

V and J are TRBV30 and TRBJ1-2; 12 bases map to TRBD1. Trimming at V came to 1 base and at J to 4 bases, leaving 7 bases not matched to a gene. Looked up from germline, CDR1 is GTSNPN and CDR2 is SVGIG (reference sequence). This CDR3 spans 16 amino acids. This CDR3 reads CAWSAGQGAPIYGYTF. CDR3 coding DNA: TGTGCCTGGAGTGCGGGACAGGGGGCTCCTATCTATGGCTACACCTTC.

J is TRBJ2-1 and V is TRBV18, with no clear D. Germline V gene data show CDR1 as KGHSH and CDR2 as LQKENI. With 6 bases removed from V and 0 bases from J, the gap between germline ends came to 12 bases. The CDR3 extends over 15 amino acids. The DNA of the CDR3 is TGTGCCAGCTCCCTGTGGGATAGCTCCTACAATGAGCAGTTCTTC. Amino acid sequence: CASSLWDSSYNEQFF.

The J gene is TRBJ2-7, the V gene TRBV7-6; D remains unclear. The germline gives CDR1 SGHVS, CDR2 FNYEAQ. With 0 bases removed from V and 2 bases from J, the gap between germline ends came to 14 bases. CDR3 size: 16 residues. In nucleotides, the CDR3 is TGTGCCAGCAGCTTAGCAGGCGCAGGATTGGCCTACGAGCAGTACTTC. Its protein product is CASSLAGAGLAYEQYF.

The sample holds a few counts of this clone. The chain has TRBV13 and TRBJ2-2, with a tentative D call TRBD2 (6 bases). The CDR3 length is 16 residues. The V and J ends lost 3 bases and 5 bases respectively, with 16 bases between them. Germline loops: CDR1 PRHDT, CDR2 FYEKMQ (reference sequence). CDR3 sequence reads: CASSLEPGLKTGELFF. CDR3 bases: TGTGCCAGCAGCTTGGAACCGGGACTGAAAACCGGGGAGCTGTTTTTT.

The V gene is TRBV5-1, the J gene TRBJ2-1; D is perhaps TRBD2 (6 bases). Germline V gene sequence: CDR1 SGHRS, CDR2 YFSETQ. CDR3 length: 16 amino acids. Trimming stripped 0 bases from V and 6 bases from J, with 16 bases between. The CDR3 reads CASSLVVGGGGNEQFF. CDR3 nucleotide sequence: TGCGCCAGCAGCTTGGTGGTGGGAGGAGGCGGCAATGAGCAGTTCTTC. Drawing the rest from reference TRBV5-1 and TRBJ2-1, the complete variable domain is KAGVTQTPRYLIKTRGQQVTLSCSPISGHRSVSWYQQTPGQGLQFLFEYFSETQRNKGNFPGRFSGRQFSNSRSEMNVSTLELGDSALYLCASSLVVGGGGNEQFFGPGTRLTVL.

About this clone itself: A far more abundant clone sits one base away, making this likely a read error. Other DNA sequences of this sample code for an identical CDR3. The rearrangement links TRBV30 to TRBJ2-7, with D perhaps TRBD2 (5 bases). CDR1 is GTSNPN and CDR2 is SVGIG in the germline V gene (reference sequence). The V gene lost 5 bases and the J gene lost 3 bases, with 11 bases spanning the gap. This CDR3 contains 12 residues. The CDR3 protein is CAWSQDCYEQYF. CDR3 nucleotides: TGTGCCTGGTCGCAGGACTGCTACGAGCAGTACTTC.